The source of this T cell receptor (beta chain) is a study of OX40 agonist ivuxolimab in advanced cancers. Germline-derived CDR1 and CDR2 are LNHNV and YYDKDF (reference sequence). V was pared by 0 bases and J by 6 bases, with 7 bases between. CDR3 length equals 13 residues. On this clone itself: This sample includes further DNA sequences coding for the same CDR3.

Sequencing used immunoSEQ multiplex PCR; TCRdb keeps in-frame clones, though not all of them. The sample has just over 15,000 clones; 50% to 75% are singletons. The TCR comes from an adult with an advanced solid tumor such as melanoma, head and neck, liver or kidney cancer. This chain links TRBV15 with TRBJ2-3; D is undetermined. The source was CD4+ or CD8+ T cells sorted from blood, collected in a trial of the OX40 agonist ivuxolimab. CDR3 sequence (DNA): TGTGCCACCAGCAGAGATCGCCTTGATACGCAGTATTTT. Protein product: CATSRDRLDTQYF.